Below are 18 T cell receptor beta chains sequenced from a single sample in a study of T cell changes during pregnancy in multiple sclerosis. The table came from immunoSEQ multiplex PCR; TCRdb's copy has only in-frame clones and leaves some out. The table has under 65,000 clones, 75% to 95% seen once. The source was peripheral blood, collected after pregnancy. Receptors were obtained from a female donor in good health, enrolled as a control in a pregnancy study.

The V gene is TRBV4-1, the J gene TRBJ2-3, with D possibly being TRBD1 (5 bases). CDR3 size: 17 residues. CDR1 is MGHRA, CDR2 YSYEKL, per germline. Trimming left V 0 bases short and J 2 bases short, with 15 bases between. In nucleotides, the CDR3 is TGCGCCAGCAGCCAAGAGGGTCCGACAGACATCACAGATACGCAGTATTTT. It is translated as CASSQEGPTDITDTQYF.

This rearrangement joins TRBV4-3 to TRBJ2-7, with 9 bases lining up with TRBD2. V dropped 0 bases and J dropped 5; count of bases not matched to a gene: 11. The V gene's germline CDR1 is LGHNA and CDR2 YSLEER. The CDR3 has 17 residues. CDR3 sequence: CASSQEMGGRVHHEQYF. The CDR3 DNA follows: TGCGCCAGCAGCCAAGAAATGGGCGGGAGGGTTCACCACGAGCAGTACTTC.

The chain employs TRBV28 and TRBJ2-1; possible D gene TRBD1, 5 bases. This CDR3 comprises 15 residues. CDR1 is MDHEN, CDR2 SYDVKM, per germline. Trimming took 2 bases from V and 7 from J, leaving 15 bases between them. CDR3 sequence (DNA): TGTGCCAGCAGTTTAGTAGGGGCGCCGAAAAATGAGCAGTTCTTC. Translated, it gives CASSLVGAPKNEQFF.

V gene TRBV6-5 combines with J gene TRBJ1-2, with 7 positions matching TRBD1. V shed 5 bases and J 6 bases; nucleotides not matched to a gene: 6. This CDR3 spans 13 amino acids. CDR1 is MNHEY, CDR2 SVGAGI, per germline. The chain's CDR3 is CASSQRQGHGYTF. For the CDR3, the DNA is TGTGCCAGCAGTCAGAGACAGGGTCATGGCTACACCTTC.

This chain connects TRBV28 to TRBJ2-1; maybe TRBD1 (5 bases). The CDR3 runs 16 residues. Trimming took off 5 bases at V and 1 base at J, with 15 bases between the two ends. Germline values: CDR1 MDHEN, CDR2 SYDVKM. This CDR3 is CASSESGTGSYNEQFF. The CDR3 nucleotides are TGTGCCAGCAGTGAGTCCGGCACAGGTTCCTACAATGAGCAGTTCTTC.

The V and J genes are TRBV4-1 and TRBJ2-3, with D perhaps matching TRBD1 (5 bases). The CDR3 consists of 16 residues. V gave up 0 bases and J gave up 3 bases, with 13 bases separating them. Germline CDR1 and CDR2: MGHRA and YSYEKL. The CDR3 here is CASSQDLSGATDTQYF. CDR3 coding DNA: TGCGCCAGCAGCCAAGATCTCAGTGGGGCAACAGATACGCAGTATTTT.

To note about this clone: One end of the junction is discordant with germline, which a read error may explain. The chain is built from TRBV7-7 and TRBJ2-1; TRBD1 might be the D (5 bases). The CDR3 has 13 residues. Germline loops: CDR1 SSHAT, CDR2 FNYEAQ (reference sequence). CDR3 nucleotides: TGTGCTAGCAGCTTAGATAAGGGGAATGAGCAGTTCTTC. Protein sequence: CASSLDKGNEQFF.

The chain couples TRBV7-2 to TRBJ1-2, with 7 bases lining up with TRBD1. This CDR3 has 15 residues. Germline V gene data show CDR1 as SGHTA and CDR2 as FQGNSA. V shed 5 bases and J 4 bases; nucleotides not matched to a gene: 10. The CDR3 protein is CASSLDRDSLYGYTF. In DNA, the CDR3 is TGTGCCAGCAGCCTCGACCGGGACAGCCTCTATGGCTACACCTTC.

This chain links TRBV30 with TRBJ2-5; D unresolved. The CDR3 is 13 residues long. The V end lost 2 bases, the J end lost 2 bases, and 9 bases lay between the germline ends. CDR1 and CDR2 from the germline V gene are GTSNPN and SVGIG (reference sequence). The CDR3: CAWSLKLQETQYF. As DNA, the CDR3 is TGTGCCTGGAGTCTAAAGTTACAAGAGACCCAGTACTTC.

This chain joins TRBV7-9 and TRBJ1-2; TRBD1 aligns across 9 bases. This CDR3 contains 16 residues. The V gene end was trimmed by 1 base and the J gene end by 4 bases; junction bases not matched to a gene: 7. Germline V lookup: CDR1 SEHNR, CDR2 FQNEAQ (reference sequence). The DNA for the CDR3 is TGTGCCAGCAGCTTAGGGTCGGGACAGGGTAGCTATGGCTACACCTTC. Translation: CASSLGSGQGSYGYTF.

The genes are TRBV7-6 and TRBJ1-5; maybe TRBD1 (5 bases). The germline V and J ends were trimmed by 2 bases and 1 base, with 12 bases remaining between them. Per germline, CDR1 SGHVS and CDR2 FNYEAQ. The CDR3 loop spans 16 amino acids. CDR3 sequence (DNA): TGTGCCAGCAGCTTAAAGGGGCGAGGAAGCAATCAGCCCCAGCATTTT. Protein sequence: CASSLKGRGSNQPQHF.

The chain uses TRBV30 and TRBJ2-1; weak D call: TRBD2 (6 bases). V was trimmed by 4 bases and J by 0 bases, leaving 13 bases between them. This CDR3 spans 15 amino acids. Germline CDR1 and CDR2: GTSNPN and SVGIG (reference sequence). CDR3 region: CAWNIDGSSYNEQFF. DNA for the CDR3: TGTGCCTGGAATATCGACGGGAGCTCCTACAATGAGCAGTTCTTC.

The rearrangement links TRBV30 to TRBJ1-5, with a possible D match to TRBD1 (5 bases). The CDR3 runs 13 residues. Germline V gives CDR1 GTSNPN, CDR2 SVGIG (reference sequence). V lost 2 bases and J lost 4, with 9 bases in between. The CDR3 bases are TGTGCCTGGAGTCCCCCAGGGAATCAGCCCCAGCATTTT. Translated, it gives CAWSPPGNQPQHF. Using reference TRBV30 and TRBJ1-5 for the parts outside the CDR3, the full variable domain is SQTIHQWPATLVQPVGSPLSLECTVEGTSNPNLYWYRQAAGRGLQLLFYSVGIGQISSEVPQNLSASRPQDRQFILSSKKLLLSDSGFYLCAWSPPGNQPQHFGDGTRLSIL.

CDR3 in DNA: TGTGCCAGCAGCCGGAACACTGAAGCTTTCTTT. It specifies CASSRNTEAFF. V is TRBV5-5 and J is TRBJ1-1; D is unresolved. From germline, CDR1 is SGHKS and CDR2 YYEKEE (reference sequence). The V end lost 4 bases, the J end lost 1 base, and 2 bases lay between the germline ends. This CDR3 region has 11 residues.

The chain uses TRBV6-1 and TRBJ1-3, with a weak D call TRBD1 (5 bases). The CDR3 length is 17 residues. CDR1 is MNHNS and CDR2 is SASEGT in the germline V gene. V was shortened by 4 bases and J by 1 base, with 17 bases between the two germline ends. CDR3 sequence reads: CASSASQVRGSGNTIYF. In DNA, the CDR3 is TGTGCCAGCAGTGCCTCCCAGGTTCGGGGGTCTGGAAACACCATATATTTT.

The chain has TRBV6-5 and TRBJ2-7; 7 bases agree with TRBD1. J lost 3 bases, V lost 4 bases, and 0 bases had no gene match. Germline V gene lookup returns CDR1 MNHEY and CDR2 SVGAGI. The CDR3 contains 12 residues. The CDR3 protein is CASSWDSYEQYF. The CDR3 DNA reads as TGTGCCAGCAGTTGGGACAGCTACGAGCAGTACTTC.

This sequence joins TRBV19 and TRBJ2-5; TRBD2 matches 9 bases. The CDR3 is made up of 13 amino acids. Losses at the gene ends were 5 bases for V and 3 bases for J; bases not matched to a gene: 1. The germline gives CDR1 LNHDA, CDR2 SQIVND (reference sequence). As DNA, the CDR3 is TGTGCCAGTAGTTCTAGCGGGGAAGAGACCCAGTACTTC. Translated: CASSSSGEETQYF. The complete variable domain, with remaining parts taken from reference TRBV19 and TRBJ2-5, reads DGGITQSPKYLFRKEGQNVTLSCEQNLNHDAMYWYRQDPGQGLRLIYYSQIVNDFQKGDIAEGYSVSREKKESFPLTVTSAQKNPTAFYLCASSSSGEETQYFGPGTRLLVL.

The CDR3 DNA is TGTGCCAGCAGTTCGTGGGACACATACGAGCAGTACTTC. Protein sequence: CASSSWDTYEQYF. The J gene is TRBJ2-7, the V gene TRBV27; D is possibly TRBD1 (6 bases). Germline V gene lookup returns CDR1 MNHEY and CDR2 SMNVEV (reference sequence). Trimming pared 4 bases from V and 4 bases from J, leaving 11 bases between. CDR3 length equals 13 residues.